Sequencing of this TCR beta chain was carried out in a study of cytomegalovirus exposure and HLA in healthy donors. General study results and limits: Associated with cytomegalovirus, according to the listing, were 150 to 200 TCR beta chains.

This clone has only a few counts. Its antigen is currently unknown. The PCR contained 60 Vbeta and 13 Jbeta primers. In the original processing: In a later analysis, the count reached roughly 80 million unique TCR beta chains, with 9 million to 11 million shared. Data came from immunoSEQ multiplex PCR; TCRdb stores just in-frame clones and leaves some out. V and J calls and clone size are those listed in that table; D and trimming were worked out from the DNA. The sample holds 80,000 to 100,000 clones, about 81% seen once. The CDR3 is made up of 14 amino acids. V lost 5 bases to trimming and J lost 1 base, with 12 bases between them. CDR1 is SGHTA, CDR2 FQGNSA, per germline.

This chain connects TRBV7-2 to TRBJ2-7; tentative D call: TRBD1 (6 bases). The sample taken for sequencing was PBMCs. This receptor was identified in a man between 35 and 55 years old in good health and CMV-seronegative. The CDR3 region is CASSARTESYEQYF. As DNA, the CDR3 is TGTGCCAGCAGCGCCAGGACAGAGTCCTACGAGCAGTACTTC.